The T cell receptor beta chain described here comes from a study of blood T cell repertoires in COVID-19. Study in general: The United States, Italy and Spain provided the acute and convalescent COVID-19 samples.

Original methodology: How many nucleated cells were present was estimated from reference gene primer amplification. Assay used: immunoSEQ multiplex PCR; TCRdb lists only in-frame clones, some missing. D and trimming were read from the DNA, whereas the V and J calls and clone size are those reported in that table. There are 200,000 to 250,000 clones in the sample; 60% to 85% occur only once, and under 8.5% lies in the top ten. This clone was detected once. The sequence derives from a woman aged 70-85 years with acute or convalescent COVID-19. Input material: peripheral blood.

In DNA, the CDR3 is TGTGCCTGGAGTCTTGGGAGGGTGAATGAGCAGTTCTTC. It specifies CAWSLGRVNEQFF. This chain joins TRBV30 and TRBJ2-1; the match to TRBD2 covers 7 bases. Germline V gene sequence: CDR1 GTSNPN, CDR2 SVGIG (reference sequence). V was clipped by 2 bases and J by 7 bases; unmatched bases: 5. This CDR3 has 13 residues.